This is a list of T cell receptor beta chains from one sample in a study of cytomegalovirus exposure and HLA in healthy donors. TCRdb keeps only in-frame clones here, not all; method: immunoSEQ multiplex PCR. The top ten hold about 2.9% of the sample, which has approximately 170,000 clones, 55% to 65% seen once. Sequencing used PBMCs. These receptors were collected from a man aged 35 to 55 in good health and CMV-seronegative. CDR3s leave out the opening cysteine and the closing phenylalanine or tryptophan. Fields, in order: CDR3 length, clone size, V gene, J gene, CDR3 protein. Clone size is shown for a subset of rows, as once, few, many or a class of expanded clone.

>15|-|TRBV12-2|TRBJ1-1
ASRLSSGQGRDTEAF
>15|-|TRBV29-1|TRBJ2-1
SVDLGTSGSWRNEQF
>12|-|TRBV30|TRBJ2-1
AWRWRAPYNEQF
>12|-|TRBV6-1|TRBJ2-1
ASDPSGGYNEQF
>12|-|TRBV2|TRBJ2-2
ASARQGYTGELF
>13|-|TRBV10-3|TRBJ1-2
AISPGQGSSYGYT
>12|few|TRBV28|TRBJ1-1
ASSRRTGHTEAF
>13|-|TRBV6-1|TRBJ1-4
ASSEAGHFNEKLF
>14|few|TRBV5-6|TRBJ2-7
ASSAGTGTPLYEQY
>12|-|TRBV5-1|TRBJ1-4
ASSPTTGNEKLF
>13|-|TRBV4-3|TRBJ2-3
ASSDIAGGGDTQY
>13|-|TRBV11-2|TRBJ1-6
ASSTWDRGNSPLH
>12|-|TRBV27|TRBJ2-7
ASSLRDRVYEQY
>10|-|TRBV7-8|TRBJ2-7
ASSFPTYEQY
>13|-|TRBV10-1|TRBJ2-3
ATGGLAGISDTQY
>10|-|TRBV29-1|TRBJ2-7
SVVPEDYEQY